This T cell receptor beta chain was identified during a study of blood T cell repertoires in COVID-19. Germline assignment: CDR1 LNHDA and CDR2 SQIVND (reference sequence). The CDR3 has 14 residues. V was shortened by 1 base and J by 0 bases, with 7 bases between the two germline ends. In the case of this clone: This CDR3 is also generated by other DNA sequences in the sample.

TCRdb keeps only in-frame clones here, not all; method: immunoSEQ multiplex PCR. The sample includes around 100,000 clones, about 90% of them seen just once. The chain is built from TRBV19 and TRBJ2-7; no clear D. The origin of this receptor is a man aged 25 to 40 in a cohort sampled during active COVID-19. The sequencing sample was made of peripheral blood. The CDR3 DNA reads TGTGCCAGTAGTATAGGACCGGGCTCCTACGAGCAGTACTTC. Encoded protein: CASSIGPGSYEQYF. Filled out from reference TRBV19 and TRBJ2-7, the complete variable domain reads DGGITQSPKYLFRKEGQNVTLSCEQNLNHDAMYWYRQDPGQGLRLIYYSQIVNDFQKGDIAEGYSVSREKKESFPLTVTSAQKNPTAFYLCASSIGPGSYEQYFGPGTRLTVT.